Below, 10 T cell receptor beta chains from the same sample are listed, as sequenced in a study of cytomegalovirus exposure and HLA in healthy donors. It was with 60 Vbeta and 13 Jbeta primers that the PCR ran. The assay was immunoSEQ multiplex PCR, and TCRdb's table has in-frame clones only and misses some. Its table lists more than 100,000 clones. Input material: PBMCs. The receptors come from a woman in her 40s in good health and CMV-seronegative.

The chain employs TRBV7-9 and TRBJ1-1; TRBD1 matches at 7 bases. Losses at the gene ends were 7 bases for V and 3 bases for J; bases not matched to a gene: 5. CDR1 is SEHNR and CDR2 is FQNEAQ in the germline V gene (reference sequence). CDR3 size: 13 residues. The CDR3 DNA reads TGTGCCAGCACCCGGGACAGCTACACTGAAGCTTTCTTT. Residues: CASTRDSYTEAFF.

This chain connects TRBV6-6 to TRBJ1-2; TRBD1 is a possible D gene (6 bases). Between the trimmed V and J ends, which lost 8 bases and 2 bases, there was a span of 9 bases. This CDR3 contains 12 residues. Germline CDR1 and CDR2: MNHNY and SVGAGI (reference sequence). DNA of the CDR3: TGTGCCAGCGACACAGGGAACTATGGCTACACCTTC. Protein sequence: CASDTGNYGYTF.

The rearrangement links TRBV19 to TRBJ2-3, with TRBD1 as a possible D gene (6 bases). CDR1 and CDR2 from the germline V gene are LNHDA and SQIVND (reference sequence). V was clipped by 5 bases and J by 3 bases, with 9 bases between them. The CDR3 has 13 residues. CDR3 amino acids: CASSSGQTDTQYF. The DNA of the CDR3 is TGTGCCAGTAGTTCGGGACAAACAGATACGCAGTATTTT. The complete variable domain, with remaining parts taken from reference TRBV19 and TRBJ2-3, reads DGGITQSPKYLFRKEGQNVTLSCEQNLNHDAMYWYRQDPGQGLRLIYYSQIVNDFQKGDIAEGYSVSREKKESFPLTVTSAQKNPTAFYLCASSSGQTDTQYFGPGTRLTVL.

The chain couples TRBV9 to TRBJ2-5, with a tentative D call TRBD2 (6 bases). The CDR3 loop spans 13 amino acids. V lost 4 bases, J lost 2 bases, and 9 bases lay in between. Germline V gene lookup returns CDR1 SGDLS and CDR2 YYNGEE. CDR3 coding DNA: TGTGCCAGCAGCCGGGACTGGCAAGAGACCCAGTACTTC. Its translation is CASSRDWQETQYF. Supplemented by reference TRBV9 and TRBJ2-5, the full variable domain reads DSGVTQTPKHLITATGQRVTLRCSPRSGDLSVYWYQQSLDQGLQFLIQYYNGEERAKGNILERFSAQQFPDLHSELNLSSLELGDSALYFCASSRDWQETQYFGPGTRLLVL.

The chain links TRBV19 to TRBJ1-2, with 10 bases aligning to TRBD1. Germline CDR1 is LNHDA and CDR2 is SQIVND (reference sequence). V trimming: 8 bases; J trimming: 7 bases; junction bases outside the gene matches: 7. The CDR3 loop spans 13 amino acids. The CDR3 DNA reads TGTGCCAGTCGGGACAGGGGAATTTTTGGCTACACCTTC. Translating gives CASRDRGIFGYTF.

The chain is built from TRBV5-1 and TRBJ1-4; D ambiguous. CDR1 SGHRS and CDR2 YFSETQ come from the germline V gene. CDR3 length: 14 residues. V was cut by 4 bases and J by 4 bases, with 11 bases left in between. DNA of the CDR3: TGCGCCAGCAGCATGGACGGCGGTAATGAAAAACTGTTTTTT. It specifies CASSMDGGNEKLFF.

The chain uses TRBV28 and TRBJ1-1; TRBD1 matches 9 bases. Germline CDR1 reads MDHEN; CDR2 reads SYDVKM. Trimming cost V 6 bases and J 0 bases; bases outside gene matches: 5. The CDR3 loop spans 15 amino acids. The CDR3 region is CASRPRDRVNTEAFF. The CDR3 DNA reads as TGTGCCAGCAGACCCCGGGACAGGGTGAACACTGAAGCTTTCTTT.

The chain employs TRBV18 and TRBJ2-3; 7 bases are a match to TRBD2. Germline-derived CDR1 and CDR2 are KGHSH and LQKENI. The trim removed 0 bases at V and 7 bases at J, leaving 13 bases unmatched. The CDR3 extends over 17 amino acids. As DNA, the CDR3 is TGTGCCAGCTCACCACCGGTGGTCGGGGGGTTGTCGAATACGCAGTATTTT. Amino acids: CASSPPVVGGLSNTQYF.

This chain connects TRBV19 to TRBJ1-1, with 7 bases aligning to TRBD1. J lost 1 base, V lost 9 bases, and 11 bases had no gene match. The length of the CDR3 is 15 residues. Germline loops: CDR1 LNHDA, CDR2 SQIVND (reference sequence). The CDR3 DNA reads TGTGCCAGCTGTATAGGGGGCCAGGGGAACACTGAAGCTTTCTTT. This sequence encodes CASCIGGQGNTEAFF.

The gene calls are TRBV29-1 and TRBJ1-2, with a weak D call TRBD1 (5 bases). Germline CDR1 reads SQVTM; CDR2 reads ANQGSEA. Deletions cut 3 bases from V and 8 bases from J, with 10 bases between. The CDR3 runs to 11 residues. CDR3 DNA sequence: TGCAGCGTTGATGGGGCTGGAGGCTACACCTTC. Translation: CSVDGAGGYTF.